Listed here are 13 T cell receptor beta chains from one sample, sequenced in a study of beta chain features in type 1 diabetes. The study, taken as a whole, reports: Significant though moderate, a shortening of TCRB CDR3s appeared in all four CD4+ subsets of Type 1 diabetes patients.

Their antigen targets remain unknown. All of the isolated RNA was reverse transcribed, so expressed TCRB transcripts were sequenced. The method was immunoSEQ multiplex PCR; TCRdb's version includes in-frame clones alone and lacks a portion of them. Among 160,000 or so clones listed, around 8.3% were seen once. Sequences were obtained from central memory CD4+ T cells from blood. All receptors derive from a woman between 18 and 30 years old with type 1 diabetes.

V usage is TRBV29-1 and J usage is TRBJ1-2; D ambiguous. The CDR3 runs 15 residues. Germline lookup yields CDR1 SQVTM and CDR2 ANQGSEA. Trimming left V 6 bases short and J 0 bases short, with 17 bases between. For the CDR3, the DNA is TGCAGCGTCCCTAGCGGGCAAACAGCTAACTATGGCTACACCTTC. As protein: CSVPSGQTANYGYTF.

This chain connects TRBV2 to TRBJ1-2, with D unresolved. In germline, CDR1 is SNHLY, CDR2 FYNNEI. The CDR3 is 15 amino acids. Trimming took 9 bases from V and 0 from J, leaving 17 bases between them. CDR3 loop: CARQLEQAANYGYTF. DNA of the CDR3: TGTGCCAGGCAACTAGAGCAGGCAGCTAACTATGGCTACACCTTC.

This chain joins TRBV14 and TRBJ2-2, with no clear D. The V and J ends lost 2 bases and 6 bases respectively, with 4 bases between them. CDR1 SGHDN and CDR2 FVKESK come from the germline V gene. The CDR3 is 12 residues long. CDR3 protein: CASSQSAGELFF. The CDR3 nucleotides are TGTGCCAGCAGCCAAAGCGCCGGGGAGCTGTTTTTT.

The rearrangement uses TRBV7-8 and TRBJ2-7; 11 nucleotides agree with TRBD2. Losses at the gene ends were 1 base for V and 2 bases for J; bases not matched to a gene: 1. The CDR3 sequence is 15 residues long. Germline CDR1 reads SGHVS; CDR2 reads FQNEAQ. The DNA of the CDR3 is TGTGCCAGCAGCTTAGGACTAGCGGGACCCTACGAGCAGTACTTC. Protein: CASSLGLAGPYEQYF.

This clone occurred a few times. The gene calls are TRBV2 and TRBJ1-6; D is perhaps TRBD1 (5 bases). This CDR3 contains 14 residues. Germline V gene sequence: CDR1 SNHLY, CDR2 FYNNEI. V was clipped by 9 bases and J by 10 bases, with 19 bases between them. CDR3 nucleotides: TGTGCCAGTGAGAGATCGGGGGAGCGGTCACCCCTCCACTTT. This sequence encodes CASERSGERSPLHF.

This clone was recorded many times. This chain joins TRBV29-1 and TRBJ1-2; a weak D match, TRBD1 (6 bases). Per the germline V gene, CDR1 is SQVTM and CDR2 is ANQGSEA. This CDR3 contains 12 residues. Trimming took 4 bases from V and 4 from J, leaving 10 bases between them. CDR3 region: CSVATTGYGYTF. The CDR3 DNA sequence: TGCAGCGTTGCGACGACAGGCTATGGCTACACCTTC.

This clone was picked up a small number of times. This sequence joins TRBV7-2 and TRBJ2-1; D is unresolved. The V gene's germline CDR1 is SGHTA and CDR2 FQGNSA. The ends were cut back, 2 bases at V and 5 bases at J, with 7 bases in the middle. This CDR3 has 13 residues. The CDR3 protein is CASSLMSDNEQFF. The DNA of the CDR3 is TGTGCCAGCAGCTTAATGTCCGACAATGAGCAGTTCTTC.

The V call is TRBV11-2, the J call TRBJ2-5; TRBD1 matches at 9 bases. The ends lost 5 bases at V and 5 bases at J; junction bases unmatched: 6. This CDR3 comprises 14 residues. The germline V gene has CDR1 SGHAT and CDR2 FQNNGV. CDR3 loop: CASSQGQGGETQYF. CDR3 nucleotides: TGTGCCAGCAGCCAGGGACAGGGAGGGGAGACCCAGTACTTC.

This clone was seen a handful of times. CDR3 sequence reads: CASSRQGGSNQPQHF. CDR3 nucleotide sequence: TGTGCCAGCAGCCGACAGGGCGGTAGCAATCAGCCCCAGCATTTT. The chain carries TRBV7-9 and TRBJ1-5; 7 bases match TRBD1. Germline lookup yields CDR1 SEHNR and CDR2 FQNEAQ (reference sequence). The CDR3 has 15 residues. V was pared by 5 bases and J by 0 bases, with 4 bases of the junction left unmatched.

This clone was picked up a small number of times. This chain connects TRBV14 to TRBJ1-1, with 8 bases lining up with TRBD1. The germline gives CDR1 SGHDN, CDR2 FVKESK. The CDR3 is 13 residues long. The V segment lost 4 bases and the J segment 10 bases; nucleotides outside the gene matches: 8. The CDR3 here is CASSPDRVGGAFF. Written as DNA, the CDR3 is TGTGCCAGCAGCCCGGACAGGGTGGGGGGAGCTTTCTTT.

The table lists this clone with a few counts. The chain's CDR3 is CAWSVAGGNNYGYTF. The CDR3 DNA sequence: TGTGCCTGGAGTGTAGCTGGGGGGAACAACTATGGCTACACCTTC. The genes are TRBV30 and TRBJ1-2; a possible D gene is TRBD1 (5 bases). V lost 0 bases and J 2 bases, leaving 13 bases between the germline ends. In germline, CDR1 is GTSNPN, CDR2 SVGIG (reference sequence). The CDR3 consists of 15 residues.

V gene TRBV2 combines with J gene TRBJ2-7; D might be TRBD1 (6 bases). The ends were cut back, 4 bases at V and 7 bases at J, with 14 bases in the middle. In germline, CDR1 is SNHLY, CDR2 FYNNEI. The CDR3 covers 13 residues. The CDR3 nucleotides are TGTGCCAGCAGTGGACCTACAGGGAGTGAGCAGTACTTC. It specifies CASSGPTGSEQYF.

This clone was found a few times. The chain has TRBV9 and TRBJ2-2; a weak D match, TRBD2 (6 bases). With 0 bases removed from V and 4 bases from J, the gap between germline ends came to 10 bases. The CDR3 totals 15 residues. Germline V gene lookup returns CDR1 SGDLS and CDR2 YYNGEE. The CDR3 is CASSVGTIPTGELFF. The CDR3 coding sequence is TGTGCCAGCAGCGTAGGGACTATACCCACCGGGGAGCTGTTTTTT. The full variable domain, completed using reference TRBV9 and TRBJ2-2, is DSGVTQTPKHLITATGQRVTLRCSPRSGDLSVYWYQQSLDQGLQFLIQYYNGEERAKGNILERFSAQQFPDLHSELNLSSLELGDSALYFCASSVGTIPTGELFFGEGSRLTVL.